This T cell receptor beta chain was recovered during a study of T cells in tuberculosis. Study-wide results and caveats: Samples were chosen by availability of cryopreserved specimens.

TCRdb's copy holds only in-frame clones and misses some; the assay was immunoSEQ multiplex PCR. Among 40,000 to 50,000 clones listed, 95% were seen once. Germline lookup yields CDR1 SNHLY and CDR2 FYNNEI. The CDR3 loop spans 18 amino acids. Adolescents were screened for latent TB by skin test and IGRA. As for this clone: Its specificity is not known. Sequence at one end of the junction differs from germline and may be a read error.

This receptor was identified in a donor aged 10 to 29 with latent tuberculosis or without tuberculosis infection. Source material: PBMCs. The chain links TRBV2 to TRBJ1-2; the match to TRBD1 covers 12 bases. Here the CDR3 reads CTSSDDRDRGRKNYGYTF. The CDR3 DNA reads as TGTACCAGCAGTGACGATAGGGACAGGGGGCGGAAAAACTATGGCTACACCTTC.